Sequencing of this T cell receptor beta chain was carried out in a study of control samples from healthy donors and cancer patients. J was trimmed by 8 bases and V by 3 bases; bases with no gene match: 11. The CDR3 totals 16 residues. Germline lookup yields CDR1 KGHDR and CDR2 SFDVKD. The protocol was immunoSEQ multiplex PCR, while the TCRdb copy is restricted to in-frame clones and leaves out a portion. The sample records 120,000 or so clones, around 86% being singletons. The receptor's source is a man in his forties or fifties in good health. The specimen sequenced was blood. This chain uses TRBV24-1 with TRBJ2-1; 8 positions match TRBD2. As DNA, the CDR3 is TGTGCCACCAGTGATCCTTCGGGGGGGCTCATGCATGAGCAGTTCTTC. It is translated as CATSDPSGGLMHEQFF.